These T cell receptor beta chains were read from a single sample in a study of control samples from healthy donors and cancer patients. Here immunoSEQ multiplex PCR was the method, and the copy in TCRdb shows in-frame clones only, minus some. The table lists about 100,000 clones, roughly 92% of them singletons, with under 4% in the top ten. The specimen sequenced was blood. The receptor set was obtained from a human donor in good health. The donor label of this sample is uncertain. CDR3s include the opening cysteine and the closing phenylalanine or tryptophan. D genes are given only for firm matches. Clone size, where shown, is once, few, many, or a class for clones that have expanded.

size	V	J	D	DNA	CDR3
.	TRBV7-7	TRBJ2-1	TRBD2	TGTGCCATTACGACTTGGCCGAGCGGGGGGTCGGAGAATGAGCAGTTCTTC	CAITTWPSGGSENEQFF
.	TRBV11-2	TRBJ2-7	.	TGTGCCAGCAGCTTAGGGGGGCCCTCCTACGAGCAGTACTTC	CASSLGGPSYEQYF
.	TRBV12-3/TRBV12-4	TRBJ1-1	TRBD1	TGTGCCAGCAGTTTGTCACAGGGGACTGAAGCTTTCTTT	CASSLSQGTEAFF
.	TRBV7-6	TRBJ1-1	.	TGTGCCAGCAGCTTAGTACGGGACTACCGGGGAGAGGGCACTGAAGCTTTCTTT	CASSLVRDYRGEGTEAFF
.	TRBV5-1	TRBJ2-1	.	TGCGCCAGCAGCTTGGCCCGTTCGCGGGGAGCCGCCTCGGAGCAGTTCTTC	CASSLARSRGAASEQFF
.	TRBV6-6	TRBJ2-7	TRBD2	TGTGCCAGCAGTCTAGCCAGCGGGGGGGCCGGCTACGAGCAGTACTTC	CASSLASGGAGYEQYF
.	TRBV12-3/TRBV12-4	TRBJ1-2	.	TGTGCCAGCAGCTCGGGACTCCTCTATGGCTACACCTTC	CASSSGLLYGYTF
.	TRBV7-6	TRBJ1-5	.	TGTGCCAGCAGCTCAGGCAGTAATCAGCCCCAGCATTTT	CASSSGSNQPQHF
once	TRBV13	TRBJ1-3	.	TGTGCCAGCAGACCCCAAACTGGAAACACCATATATTTT	CASRPQTGNTIYF
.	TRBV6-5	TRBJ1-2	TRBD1	TGTGCCAGCAGAAAAGGGACAGGGAATCTCTATGGCTACACCTTC	CASRKGTGNLYGYTF
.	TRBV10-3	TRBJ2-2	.	TGTGCCATCAGCGGACAGCTGACAATCGGGGAGCTGTTTTTT	CAISGQLTIGELFF
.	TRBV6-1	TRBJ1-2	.	TGTGCCAGCAGTGAGAGTGGGGGGCCAGACTATGGCTACACCTTC	CASSESGGPDYGYTF
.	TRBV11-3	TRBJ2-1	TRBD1	TGTGCCAGCAGCTTAACGAGGGGGCAAAAGAATGAGCAGTTCTTC	CASSLTRGQKNEQFF
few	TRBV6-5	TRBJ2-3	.	TGTGCCAGCAGCACTGGGACCACAGATACGCAGTATTTT	CASSTGTTDTQYF
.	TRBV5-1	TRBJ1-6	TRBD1	TGCGCCAGCAGCTTGGGGGGACAGGGGGTGTCCTCACCCCTCCACTTT	CASSLGGQGVSSPLHF